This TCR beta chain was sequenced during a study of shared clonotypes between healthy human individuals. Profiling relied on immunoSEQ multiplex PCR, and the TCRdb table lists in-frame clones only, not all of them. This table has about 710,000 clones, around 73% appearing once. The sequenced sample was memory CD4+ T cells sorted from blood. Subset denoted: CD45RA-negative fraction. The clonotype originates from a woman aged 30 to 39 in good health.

CDR3 bases: TGTGCCAGCAGCTTTAGTGGAGGCTACACCTTC. The encoded protein is CASSFSGGYTF. The rearrangement links TRBV7-9 to TRBJ1-2; D is unclear. There are 11 residues in the CDR3. Per the germline V gene, CDR1 is SEHNR and CDR2 is FQNEAQ (reference sequence). V lost 3 bases and J lost 8, with 7 bases in between. Supplemented by reference TRBV7-9 and TRBJ1-2, the full variable domain reads DTGVSQNPRHKITKRGQNVTFRCDPISEHNRLYWYRQTLGQGPEFLTYFQNEAQLEKSRLLSDRFSAERPKGSFSTLEIQRTEQGDSAMYLCASSFSGGYTFGSGTRLTVV.